This note documents a single T cell receptor (beta chain) sequence. This specimen comes from a study of radiation and T cells in renal cell carcinoma. The assay was immunoSEQ multiplex PCR, and TCRdb's table has in-frame clones only and misses some. The sample carries around 130,000 clones, 88% recorded once. The length of the CDR3 is 15 residues. V was clipped by 4 bases and J by 7 bases; unmatched bases: 4. Germline V gives CDR1 ENHRY, CDR2 SYGVKD. Time point noted: blood 2 weeks post-SBRT. Treatment given: 15 Gy SBRT to primary tumor, nephrectomy 4 weeks later. This sequence joins TRBV10-3 and TRBJ1-6; 10 bases line up with TRBD1. The source was blood, collected from a patient whose treatment included radiotherapy and nephrectomy. The sequence was collected from a woman between 65 and 79 years old with renal cell carcinoma. The CDR3 region has the DNA TGTGCCATCAGTGGCGACAGGGGGCGGAATTCACCCCTCCACTTT. This gives the protein CAISGDRGRNSPLHF.